This TCR beta chain was found in a study of T-cell reconstitution after alpha-beta-depleted transplantation in children. This clonotype came up a few times. Losses at the gene ends were 4 bases for V and 5 bases for J; bases not matched to a gene: 7. Germline assignment: CDR1 SGHRS and CDR2 YFSETQ. The CDR3 length is 14 residues. Unique molecular identifiers featured in how the TCRbeta library was prepared. TCRdb independently ran MiXCR on the PCR reads; one entry per CDR3 protein. The sample contains over 400,000 distinct CDR3 sequences, roughly an eighth of which appear only once. This sequence was found in a human donor who donated a stem cell graft to a child with combined immunodeficiency. Sequences were derived from PBMCs from the stem cell graft donor, sampled from the stem cell graft. V usage is TRBV5-1 and J usage is TRBJ2-7; 9 bases line up with TRBD1. The CDR3 coding sequence is TGCGCCAGCAGCCCGTGGACAGGGGTTGACGAGCAGTACTTC. It codes for CASSPWTGVDEQYF.